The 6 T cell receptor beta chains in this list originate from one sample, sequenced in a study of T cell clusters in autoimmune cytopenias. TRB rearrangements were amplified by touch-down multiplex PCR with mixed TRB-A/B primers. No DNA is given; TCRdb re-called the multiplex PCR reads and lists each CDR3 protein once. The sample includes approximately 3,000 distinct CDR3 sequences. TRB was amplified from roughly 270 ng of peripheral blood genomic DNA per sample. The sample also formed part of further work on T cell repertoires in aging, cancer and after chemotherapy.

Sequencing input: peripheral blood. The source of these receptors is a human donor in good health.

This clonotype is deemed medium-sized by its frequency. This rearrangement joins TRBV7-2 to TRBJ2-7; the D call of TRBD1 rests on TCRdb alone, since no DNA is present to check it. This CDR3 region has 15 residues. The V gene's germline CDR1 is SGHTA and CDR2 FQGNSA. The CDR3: CASSLDRSRFYEQYF.

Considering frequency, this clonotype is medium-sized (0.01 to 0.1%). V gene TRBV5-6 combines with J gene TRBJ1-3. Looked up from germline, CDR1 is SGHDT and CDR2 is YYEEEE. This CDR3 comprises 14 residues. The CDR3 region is CASSLDTSGNTIYF.

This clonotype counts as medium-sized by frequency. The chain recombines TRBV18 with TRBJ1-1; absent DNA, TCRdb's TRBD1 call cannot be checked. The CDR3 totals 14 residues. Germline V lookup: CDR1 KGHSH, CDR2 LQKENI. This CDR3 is CASSWTAENTEAFF. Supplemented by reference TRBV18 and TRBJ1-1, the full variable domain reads NAGVMQNPRHLVRRRGQEARLRCSPMKGHSHVYWYRQLPEEGLKFMVYLQKENIIDESGMPKERFSAEFPKEGPSILRIQQVVRGDSAAYFCASSWTAENTEAFFGQGTRLTVV.

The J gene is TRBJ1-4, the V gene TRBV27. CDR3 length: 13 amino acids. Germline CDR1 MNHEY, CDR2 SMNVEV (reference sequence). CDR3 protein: CASSGSKIDRLFF.

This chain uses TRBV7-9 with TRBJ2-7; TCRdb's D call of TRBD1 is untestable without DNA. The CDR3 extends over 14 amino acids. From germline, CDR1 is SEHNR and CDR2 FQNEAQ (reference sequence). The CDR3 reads CASSIDRGRDEQYF.

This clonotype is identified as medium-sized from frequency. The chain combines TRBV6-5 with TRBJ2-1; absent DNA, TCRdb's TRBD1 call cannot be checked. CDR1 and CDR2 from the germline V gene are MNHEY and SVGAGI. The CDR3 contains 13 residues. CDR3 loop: CASTFGADNEQFF.